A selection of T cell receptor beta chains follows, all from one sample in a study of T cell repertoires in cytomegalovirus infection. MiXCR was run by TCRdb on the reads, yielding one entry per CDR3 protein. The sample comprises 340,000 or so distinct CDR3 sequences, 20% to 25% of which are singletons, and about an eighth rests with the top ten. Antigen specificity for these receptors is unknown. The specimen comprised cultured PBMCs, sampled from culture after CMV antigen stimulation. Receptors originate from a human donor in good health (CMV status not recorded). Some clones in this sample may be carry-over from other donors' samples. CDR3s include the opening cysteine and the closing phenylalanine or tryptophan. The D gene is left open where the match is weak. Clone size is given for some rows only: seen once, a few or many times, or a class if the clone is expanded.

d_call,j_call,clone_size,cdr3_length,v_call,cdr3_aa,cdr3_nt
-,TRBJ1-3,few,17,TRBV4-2,CASSQDWGQQFGNTIYF,TGTGCCAGCAGCCAAGATTGGGGTCAACAGTTTGGAAACACCATATATTTT
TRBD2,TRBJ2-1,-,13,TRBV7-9,CASTTSGSNEQFF,TGTGCCAGCACTACTAGCGGGAGCAATGAGCAGTTCTTC
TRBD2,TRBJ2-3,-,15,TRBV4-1,CASSKSWTRADTQYF,TGCGCCAGCAGCAAATCCTGGACTAGGGCAGATACGCAGTATTTT
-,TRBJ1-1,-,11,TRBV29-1,CSVEMSTEAFF,TGCAGCGTTGAAATGAGCACTGAAGCTTTCTTT
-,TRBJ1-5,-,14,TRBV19,CASDEGTLRQPQHF,TGTGCCAGTGACGAAGGGACTTTGAGGCAGCCCCAGCATTTT
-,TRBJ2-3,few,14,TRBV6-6,CASCGGSLIDTQYF,TGTGCCAGCTGCGGAGGGTCGTTGATAGATACGCAGTATTTT
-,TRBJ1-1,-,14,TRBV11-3,CASSRQPTDTEAFF,TGTGCCAGCAGCCGACAACCAACGGACACTGAAGCTTTCTTT
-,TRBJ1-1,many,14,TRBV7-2,CASSLRQMNTEAFF,TGTGCCAGCAGCTTAAGGCAGATGAACACTGAAGCTTTCTTT
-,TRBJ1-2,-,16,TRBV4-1,CASSQDKWAPEDGYTF,TGCGCCAGCAGCCAAGATAAATGGGCCCCTGAGGATGGCTACACCTTC
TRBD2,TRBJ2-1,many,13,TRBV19,CASRTSGRNEQFF,TGTGCCAGTAGGACTAGCGGAAGGAATGAGCAGTTCTTC
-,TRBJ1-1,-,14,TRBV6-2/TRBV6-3,CASRYRSGDTEAFF,TGTGCCAGCAGGTATAGGTCCGGGGACACTGAAGCTTTCTTT
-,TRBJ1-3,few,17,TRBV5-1,CASSLTGQRSSGNTIYF,TGCGCCAGCAGCTTGACAGGACAGAGGAGCTCTGGAAACACCATATATTTT
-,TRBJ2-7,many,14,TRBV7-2,CASSLVGVQGEQYF,TGTGCCAGCAGCTTAGTAGGGGTCCAAGGGGAGCAGTACTTC
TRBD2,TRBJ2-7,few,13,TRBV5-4,CASGGLAGGEQYF,TGTGCCAGCGGGGGACTAGCGGGAGGCGAGCAGTACTTC
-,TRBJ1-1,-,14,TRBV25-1,CASSESGSRTEAFF,TGTGCCAGCAGTGAATCGGGGTCGAGGACTGAAGCTTTCTTT
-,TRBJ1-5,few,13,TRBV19,CASAGQINQPQHF,TGTGCCAGCGCCGGACAGATCAATCAGCCCCAGCATTTT
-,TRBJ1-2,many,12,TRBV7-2,CASSLAGYGYTF,TGTGCCAGCAGCTTAGCAGGGTATGGCTACACCTTC
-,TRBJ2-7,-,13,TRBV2,CASSEFEAYEQYF,TGTGCCAGCAGTGAATTTGAAGCCTACGAGCAGTACTTC
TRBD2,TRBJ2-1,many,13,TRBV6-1,CASGRATFDEQFF,TGTGCCAGCGGGAGGGCCACGTTTGATGAGCAGTTCTTC
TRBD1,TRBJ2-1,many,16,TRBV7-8,CASSYPLDRGVHEQFF,TGTGCCAGCAGCTACCCCTTAGACAGGGGAGTTCATGAGCAGTTCTTC
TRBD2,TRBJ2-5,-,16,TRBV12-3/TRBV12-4,CASSRLAGGPKKTQYF,TGTGCCAGCAGTCGACTAGCGGGAGGCCCCAAGAAGACCCAGTACTTC
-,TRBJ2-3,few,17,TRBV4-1,CASSQDQHGSRGDTQYF,TGCGCCAGCAGCCAAGATCAACACGGAAGCCGAGGGGATACGCAGTATTTT
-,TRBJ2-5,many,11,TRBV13,CASSVRETQYF,TGTGCCAGCAGCGTGCGAGAGACCCAGTACTTC
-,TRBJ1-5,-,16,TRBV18,CASSPRQIISNQPQHF,TGTGCCAGCTCACCACGGCAGATCATTAGCAATCAGCCCCAGCATTTT
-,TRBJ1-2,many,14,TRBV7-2,CASSLVQGTYGYTF,TGTGCCAGCAGCTTAGTTCAGGGGACCTATGGCTACACCTTC
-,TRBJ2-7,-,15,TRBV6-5,CASSYLGQSGGEQYF,TGTGCCAGCAGTTACCTGGGACAGTCTGGGGGGGAGCAGTACTTC
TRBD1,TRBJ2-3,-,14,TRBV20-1,CSAPRTGTTDTQYF,TGCAGTGCTCCCCGGACAGGGACCACAGATACGCAGTATTTT
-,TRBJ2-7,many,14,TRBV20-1,CSASPPGRGPEQYF,TGCAGTGCCAGCCCCCCTGGACGGGGCCCGGAGCAGTACTTC
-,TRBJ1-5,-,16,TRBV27,CASSPRRGDGNQPQHF,TGTGCCAGCAGTCCCCGCAGGGGAGATGGCAATCAGCCCCAGCATTTT
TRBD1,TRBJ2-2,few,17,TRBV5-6,CASSTKPGQGYTGELFF,TGTGCCAGCAGCACAAAACCCGGACAGGGGTACACCGGGGAGCTGTTTTTT
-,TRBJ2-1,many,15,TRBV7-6,CASSLIHGSYNEQFF,TGTGCCAGCAGCTTAATTCACGGCTCCTACAATGAGCAGTTCTTC
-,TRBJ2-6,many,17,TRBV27,CASSFRGQTSGANVLTF,TGTGCCAGCAGTTTTAGAGGCCAGACCTCTGGGGCCAACGTCCTGACTTTC
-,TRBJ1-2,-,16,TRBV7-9,CASSPFRTDLNYGYTF,TGTGCCAGCAGCCCCTTCCGGACAGACCTAAACTATGGCTACACCTTC
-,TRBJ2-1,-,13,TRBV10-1,CASSESLDNEQFF,TGCGCCAGCAGTGAGTCGCTAGACAATGAGCAGTTCTTC
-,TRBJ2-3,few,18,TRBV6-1,CASSTLSRQFWGTDTQYF,TGTGCCAGCAGTACCCTTTCCCGACAGTTCTGGGGGACAGATACGCAGTATTTT
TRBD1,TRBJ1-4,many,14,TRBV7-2,CASGRQGQGEKLFF,TGTGCCAGCGGACGACAGGGGCAAGGTGAAAAACTGTTTTTT
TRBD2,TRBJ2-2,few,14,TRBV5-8,CASSSGRRNGELFF,TGTGCCAGCTCTAGCGGGAGACGGAACGGGGAGCTGTTTTTT
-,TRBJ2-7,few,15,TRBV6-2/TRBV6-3,CASSSIRQAPMEQYF,TGTGCCAGCAGTTCCATCCGACAGGCCCCCATGGAGCAGTACTTC
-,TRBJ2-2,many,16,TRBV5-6,CASSLLPSSNTGELFF,TGTGCCAGCAGCTTGCTGCCCTCCTCGAACACCGGGGAGCTGTTTTTT
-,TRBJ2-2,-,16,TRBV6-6,CASSYSTGTTTGELFF,TGTGCCAGCAGTTACTCTACCGGGACAACCACCGGGGAGCTGTTTTTT
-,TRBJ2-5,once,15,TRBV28,CASSLGERHKETQYF,TGTGCCAGCAGTCTGGGGGAGCGGCACAAAGAGACCCAGTACTTC
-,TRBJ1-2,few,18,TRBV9,CASSTRLMGGGSNYGYTF,TGTGCCAGCAGCACGCGTTTAATGGGGGGGGGCTCAAACTATGGCTACACCTTC
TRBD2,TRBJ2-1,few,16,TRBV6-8,CASSAFGLAGTSEQFF,TGTGCCAGCAGTGCCTTCGGACTAGCGGGAACGAGTGAGCAGTTCTTC
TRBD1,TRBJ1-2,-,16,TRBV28,CASSLDSTGAIYGYTF,TGTGCCAGCAGTTTAGACTCCACAGGGGCTATATATGGCTACACCTTC
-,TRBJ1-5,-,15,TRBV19,CASSKTARLNQPQHF,TGTGCCAGTAGCAAAACCGCCAGGCTCAATCAGCCCCAGCATTTT
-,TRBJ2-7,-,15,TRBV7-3,CASSRRVADSGEQYF,TGTGCCAGCAGCCGTCGGGTAGCGGATTCCGGCGAGCAGTACTTC
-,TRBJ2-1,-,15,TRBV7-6,CASSFDSTSYNEQFF,TGTGCCAGCAGCTTCGACTCCACCTCTTACAATGAGCAGTTCTTC
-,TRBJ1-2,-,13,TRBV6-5,CASSYYLGRGYTF,TGTGCCAGCAGTTACTACTTGGGGCGCGGCTACACCTTC
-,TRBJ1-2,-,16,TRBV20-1,CSARDVTRFLNYGYTF,TGCAGTGCTAGAGATGTGACAAGGTTTCTCAACTATGGCTACACCTTC
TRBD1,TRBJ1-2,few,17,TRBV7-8,CASSLGGLGQRNYGYTF,TGTGCCAGCAGCTTGGGGGGTTTGGGACAGCGGAACTATGGCTACACCTTC